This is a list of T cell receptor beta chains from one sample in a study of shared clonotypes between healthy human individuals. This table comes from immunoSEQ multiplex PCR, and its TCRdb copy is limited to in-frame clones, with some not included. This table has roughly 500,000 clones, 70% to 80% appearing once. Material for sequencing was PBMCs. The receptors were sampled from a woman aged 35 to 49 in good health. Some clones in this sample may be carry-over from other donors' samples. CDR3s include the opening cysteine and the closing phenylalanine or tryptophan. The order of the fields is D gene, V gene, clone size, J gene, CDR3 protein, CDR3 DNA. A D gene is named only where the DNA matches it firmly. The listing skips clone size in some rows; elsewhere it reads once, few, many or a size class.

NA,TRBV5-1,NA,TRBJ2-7,CASSLTGMGEQYF,TGCGCCAGCAGCCTAACAGGGATGGGGGAGCAGTACTTC
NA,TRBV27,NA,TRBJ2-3,CASNRGPSTDTQYF,TGTGCCAGCAATCGGGGCCCTAGCACAGATACGCAGTATTTT
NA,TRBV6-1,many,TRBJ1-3,CASSEIGFSGNTIYF,TGTGCCAGCAGTGAAATCGGATTCTCTGGAAACACCATATATTTT
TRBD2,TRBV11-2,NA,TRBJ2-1,CASSLNLAGGYNEQFF,TGTGCCAGCAGCTTAAATCTAGCGGGAGGCTACAATGAGCAGTTCTTC
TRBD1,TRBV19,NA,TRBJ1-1,CASSTDRANTEAFF,TGTGCCAGTAGCACGGACAGGGCGAACACTGAAGCTTTCTTT
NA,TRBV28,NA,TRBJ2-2,CASSYFKVRSNTGELFF,TGTGCCAGCAGTTACTTCAAAGTCAGGTCCAACACCGGGGAGCTGTTTTTT
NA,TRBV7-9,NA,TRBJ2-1,CASSQEASSYNEQFF,TGTGCCAGCAGCCAAGAGGCGAGCTCCTACAATGAGCAGTTCTTC
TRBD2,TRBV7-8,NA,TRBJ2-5,CASSLGGSVTQYF,TGTGCCAGCAGCTTAGGCGGGAGCGTGACCCAGTACTTC
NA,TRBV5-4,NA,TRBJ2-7,CASSSQGGEQYF,TGTGCCAGCAGCTCCCAGGGAGGCGAGCAGTACTTC
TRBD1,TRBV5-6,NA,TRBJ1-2,CASSPGGQGAYGYTF,TGTGCCAGCAGCCCGGGGGGACAGGGGGCCTATGGCTACACCTTC
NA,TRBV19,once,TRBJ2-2,CASRGSARANTGELFF,TGTGCCAGTAGGGGTTCGGCAAGAGCGAACACCGGGGAGCTGTTTTTT
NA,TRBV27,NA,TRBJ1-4,CASRLHGTNEKLFF,TGTGCCAGCCGGTTACATGGGACCAATGAAAAACTGTTTTTT
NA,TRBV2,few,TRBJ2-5,CASSDQAQETQYF,TGTGCCAGCAGTGACCAGGCCCAAGAGACCCAGTACTTC
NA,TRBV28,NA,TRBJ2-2,CASSSGYGGTGELFF,TGTGCCAGCAGTTCGGGGTACGGGGGCACCGGGGAGCTGTTTTTT
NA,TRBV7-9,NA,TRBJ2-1,CASSQRGGEDNEQFF,TGTGCCAGCAGCCAAAGGGGCGGGGAGGACAATGAGCAGTTCTTC
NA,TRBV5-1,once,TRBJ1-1,CASSSSGENTEAFF,TGCGCCAGCAGCTCCTCCGGGGAGAACACTGAAGCTTTCTTT
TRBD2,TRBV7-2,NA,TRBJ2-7,CASSLTSGFYEQYF,TGTGCCAGCAGCCTAACTAGCGGGTTCTACGAGCAGTACTTC
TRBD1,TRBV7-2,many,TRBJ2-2,CASSFNRGTGELFF,TGTGCCAGCAGCTTTAACAGGGGCACCGGGGAGCTGTTTTTT
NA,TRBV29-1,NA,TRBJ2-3,CSVEDGYSTDTQYF,TGCAGCGTTGAAGATGGCTATAGCACAGATACGCAGTATTTT
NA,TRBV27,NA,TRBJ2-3,CASSSAYGAADTQYF,TGTGCCAGCAGTTCGGCCTATGGGGCGGCAGATACGCAGTATTTT
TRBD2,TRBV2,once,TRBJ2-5,CASSVGRTSGKETQYF,TGTGCCAGCAGTGTAGGCCGGACTAGCGGGAAAGAGACCCAGTACTTC
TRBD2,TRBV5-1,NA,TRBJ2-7,CASRLGLAYEQYF,TGCGCCAGCAGACTGGGACTAGCATACGAGCAGTACTTC
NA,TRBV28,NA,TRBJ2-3,CASRWTSGERSTDTQYF,TGTGCCAGCAGGTGGACCAGCGGAGAACGTAGCACAGATACGCAGTATTTT
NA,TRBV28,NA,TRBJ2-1,CASSPPRGRDEQFF,TGTGCCAGCAGTCCTCCCCGGGGGCGGGATGAGCAGTTCTTC
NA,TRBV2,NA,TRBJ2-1,CASSTRTQGGRSYNEQFF,TGTGCCAGCAGTACCCGCACTCAAGGAGGGAGGTCCTACAATGAGCAGTTCTTC
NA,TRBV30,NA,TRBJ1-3,CAWSALVDTIYF,TGTGCCTGGAGTGCCCTTGTGGACACCATATATTTT
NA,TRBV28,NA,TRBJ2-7,CASSQGQTYEQYF,TGTGCCAGCAGCCAAGGGCAAACCTACGAGCAGTACTTC
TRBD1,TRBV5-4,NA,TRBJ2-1,CASSLLDRENNEQFF,TGTGCCAGCAGCTTGCTAGACAGGGAGAACAATGAGCAGTTCTTC
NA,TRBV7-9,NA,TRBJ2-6,CASSVAGLSGANVLTF,TGTGCCAGCAGCGTAGCAGGCCTCTCTGGGGCCAACGTCCTGACTTTC
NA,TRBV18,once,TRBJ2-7,CASSPGSDEQYF,TGTGCCAGCTCACCAGGCAGCGACGAGCAGTACTTC
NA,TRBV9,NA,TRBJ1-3,CASSVSDTIYF,TGTGCCAGCAGCGTCTCAGACACCATATATTTT
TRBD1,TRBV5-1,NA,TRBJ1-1,CASSLEGQANTEAFF,TGCGCCAGCAGCTTGGAAGGACAGGCCAACACTGAAGCTTTCTTT
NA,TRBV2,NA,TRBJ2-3,CASSDDVDTQYF,TGTGCCAGCAGTGACGACGTAGATACGCAGTATTTT
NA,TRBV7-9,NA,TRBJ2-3,CASSPTGQATDTQYF,TGTGCCAGCAGCCCCACGGGACAAGCCACAGATACGCAGTATTTT
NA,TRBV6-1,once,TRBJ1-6,CASSEYAGGGSPLHF,TGTGCCAGCAGTGAATATGCAGGCGGCGGTTCACCCCTCCACTTT
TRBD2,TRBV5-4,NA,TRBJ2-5,CASSLGGLAGGETQYF,TGTGCCAGCAGCTTGGGCGGACTAGCGGGAGGTGAGACCCAGTACTTC
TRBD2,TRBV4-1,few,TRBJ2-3,CASSYASGTDTQYF,TGCGCCAGCAGCTACGCTAGCGGTACAGATACGCAGTATTTT
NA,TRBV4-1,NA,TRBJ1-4,CASSQDPGGWANEKLFF,TGCGCCAGCAGCCAAGATCCAGGAGGGTGGGCTAATGAAAAACTGTTTTTT
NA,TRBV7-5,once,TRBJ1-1,CARSLSSAEAFF,TGTGCCAGAAGCTTATCTAGCGCGGAAGCTTTCTTT
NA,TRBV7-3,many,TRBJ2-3,CASSQTGLESDTQYF,TGTGCCAGCAGCCAGACGGGGCTAGAATCCGATACGCAGTATTTT
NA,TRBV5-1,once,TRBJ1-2,CASSFGQPNYGYTF,TGCGCCAGCAGCTTCGGACAACCTAACTATGGCTACACCTTC
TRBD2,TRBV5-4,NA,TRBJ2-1,CASSLGASGVNEQFF,TGTGCCAGCAGCTTGGGGGCTAGCGGAGTCAATGAGCAGTTCTTC
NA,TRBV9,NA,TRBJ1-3,CASSVADYTIYF,TGTGCCAGCAGCGTAGCCGACTACACCATATATTTT
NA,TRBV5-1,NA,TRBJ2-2,CASAPGLTGELFF,TGCGCCAGCGCCCCGGGCCTCACCGGGGAGCTGTTTTTT
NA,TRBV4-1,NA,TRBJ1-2,CASSQEFQQLANYGCTF,TGCGCCAGCAGCCAGGAATTCCAACAACTAGCTAACTATGGCTGCACCTTC
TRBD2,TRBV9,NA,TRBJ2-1,CASSVGASGIYNEQFF,TGTGCCAGCAGCGTAGGGGCTAGCGGGATCTACAATGAGCAGTTCTTC
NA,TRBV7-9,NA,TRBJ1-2,CASSPDSYGYTF,TGTGCCAGCAGCCCGGACAGCTATGGCTACACCTTC
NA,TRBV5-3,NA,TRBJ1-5,CARSWPPSQPQHF,TGTGCCAGAAGCTGGCCGCCCTCCCAGCCCCAGCATTTT
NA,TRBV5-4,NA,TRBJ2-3,CASSLLGGGEDTQYF,TGTGCCAGCAGCTTGCTGGGGGGCGGAGAAGATACGCAGTATTTT
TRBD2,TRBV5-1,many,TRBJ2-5,CASSRKPGLAGDETQYF,TGCGCCAGCAGTAGAAAACCGGGACTAGCGGGAGATGAGACCCAGTACTTC
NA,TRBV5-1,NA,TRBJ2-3,CASSLAETVLGPDTQYF,TGCGCCAGCAGCTTGGCCGAAACCGTCCTGGGGCCAGATACGCAGTATTTT
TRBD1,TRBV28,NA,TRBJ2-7,CASSSFDRAHEQYF,TGTGCCAGCAGTTCCTTTGACAGGGCCCACGAGCAGTACTTC
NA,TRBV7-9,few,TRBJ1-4,CASSPSGGNEKLFF,TGTGCCAGCAGCCCCTCAGGCGGGAATGAAAAACTGTTTTTT
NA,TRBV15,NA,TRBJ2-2,CATSRGGSDTGELFF,TGTGCCACCAGCAGAGGTGGGTCGGACACCGGGGAGCTGTTTTTT
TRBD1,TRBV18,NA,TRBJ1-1,CASSPGQLNTEAFF,TGTGCCAGCTCCCCGGGACAGCTGAACACTGAAGCTTTCTTT
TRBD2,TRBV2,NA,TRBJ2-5,CASTPTSGQETQYF,TGTGCCAGCACCCCTACTAGCGGCCAAGAGACCCAGTACTTC
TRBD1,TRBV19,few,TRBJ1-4,CASSTQGQANEKLFF,TGTGCCAGTAGTACCCAGGGACAGGCCAATGAAAAACTGTTTTTT